Each of the 30 T cell receptor beta chains below was sequenced from the same sample in a study of neoadjuvant anti-PD-1 for oral cavity cancer. Measured with immunoSEQ multiplex PCR; TCRdb has only the in-frame clones, and not every one. The table has fewer than 20,000 clones, roughly 72% seen once. The material sequenced was PBMCs, taken before nivolumab (anti-PD-1) treatment. These receptors were collected from a person between 40 and 79 years old with oral cavity squamous cell carcinoma.

The V gene is TRBV6-1, the J gene TRBJ2-7; maybe TRBD1 (6 bases). The germline CDR1 and CDR2 sequences are MNHNS and SASEGT. V was pared by 3 bases and J by 0 bases, with 15 bases between. The CDR3 has 16 residues. Here the CDR3 reads CASSDLRRDNSYEQYF. As DNA, the CDR3 is TGTGCCAGCAGTGATCTACGCCGGGACAACTCCTACGAGCAGTACTTC.

The chain uses TRBV21-1 and TRBJ2-3; TRBD2, the table's D call, was not compared with the DNA. TRBV21-1 is described as a pseudogene. The CDR3 spans 19 residues. The CDR3 is CASSRDCPPDGVRTDTQYF. CDR3 nucleotide sequence: TGTGCCAGCAGCCGGGACTGCCCCCCAGACGGGGTTCGCACAGATACGCAGTATTTT.

The rearrangement uses TRBV2 and TRBJ2-1, with D unresolved. The CDR3 runs to 15 residues. The germline CDR1 and CDR2 sequences are SNHLY and FYNNEI. V was trimmed by 3 bases and J by 5 bases, leaving 14 bases between them. The CDR3 DNA sequence: TGTGCCAGCAGTGACGACGGAGCCATGAACAATGAGCAGTTCTTC. It is translated as CASSDDGAMNNEQFF.

The chain combines TRBV2 with TRBJ2-1; D possibly corresponds to TRBD2 (6 bases). Germline V gene data show CDR1 as SNHLY and CDR2 as FYNNEI. The CDR3 contains 15 residues. V was cut by 6 bases and J by 7 bases, with 19 bases left in between. The CDR3 region is CASRGELASWNEQFF. In nucleotides, the CDR3 is TGTGCCAGCAGAGGAGAGCTAGCGAGTTGGAATGAGCAGTTCTTC.

This clone came up a few times. The J gene is TRBJ2-7, the V gene TRBV11-2; TRBD1 aligns across 9 bases. Germline CDR1 is SGHAT and CDR2 is FQNNGV. Trimming cost V 1 base and J 12 bases; bases outside gene matches: 4. The CDR3 has 12 amino acids. The CDR3 sequence: CASSLANRGLYF. In DNA, the CDR3 is TGTGCCAGCAGCTTAGCAAACAGGGGGCTGTACTTC.

This clone has just a few counts. The chain joins TRBV7-9 to TRBJ1-4; a possible D gene is TRBD1 (6 bases). The CDR3 runs to 14 residues. The germline CDR1 and CDR2 sequences are SEHNR and FQNEAQ (reference sequence). V was cut by 5 bases and J by 2 bases, with 9 bases left in between. CDR3 bases: TGTGCCAGCAGCCCGCAGGGGACTAATGAAAAACTGTTTTTT. Amino acid sequence: CASSPQGTNEKLFF. Combining the CDR3 with reference TRBV7-9 and TRBJ1-4 gives the whole variable domain DTGVSQNPRHKITKRGQNVTFRCDPISEHNRLYWYRQTLGQGPEFLTYFQNEAQLEKSRLLSDRFSAERPKGSFSTLEIQRTEQGDSAMYLCASSPQGTNEKLFFGSGTQLSVL.

This clone was detected only a few times. The DNA of the CDR3 is TGTGCCAGCAAGCTAGCGGTATACTACAATGAGCAGTTCTTC. Amino acids: CASKLAVYYNEQFF. The chain has TRBV7-2 and TRBJ2-1, with TRBD2 matching over 7 bases. CDR1 and CDR2 (germline): SGHTA, FQGNSA. This CDR3 has 14 residues. Germline trimming cut 7 bases from V and 3 bases from J; bases unmatched to any gene: 6.

The chain is built from TRBV30 and TRBJ1-5, with D perhaps matching TRBD1 (5 bases). Trimming took off 3 bases at V and 7 bases at J, with 19 bases between the two ends. Germline CDR1 reads GTSNPN; CDR2 reads SVGIG (reference sequence). CDR3 size: 15 residues. The chain's CDR3 is CAWSYTAGRNQPQHF. CDR3 in DNA: TGTGCCTGGAGCTATACCGCAGGGAGAAACCAGCCCCAGCATTTT.

This clone was detected a few times. The gene calls are TRBV30 and TRBJ1-1; D unresolved. The CDR3 covers 14 residues. Germline CDR1 and CDR2: GTSNPN and SVGIG (reference sequence). V was trimmed by 3 bases and J by 4 bases, leaving 15 bases between them. CDR3 sequence reads: CAWRLDLAITEAFF. The CDR3 coding sequence is TGTGCCTGGAGATTAGACCTTGCGATCACTGAAGCTTTCTTT.

This chain links TRBV5-7 with TRBJ2-1, with D possibly matching TRBD1 (5 bases). TRBV5-7 qualifies as an ORF whose function is uncertain. Trimming left V 8 bases short and J 7 bases short, with 7 bases between. The CDR3 loop spans 10 amino acids. CDR3 nucleotide sequence: TGTGCCAGAAAGGGGAATGAGCAGTTCTTC. This codes for CARKGNEQFF.

This sequence joins TRBV30 and TRBJ1-4; D remains unclear. The CDR3 consists of 20 residues. Per the germline V gene, CDR1 is GTSNPN and CDR2 is SVGIG (reference sequence). V lost 2 bases, J lost 1 base, and 26 bases lay in between. CDR3 amino acids: CAWSNGYRFVFDGTNEKLFF. DNA for the CDR3: TGTGCCTGGAGTAACGGGTACAGATTTGTTTTTGATGGAACTAATGAAAAACTGTTTTTT.

V gene TRBV6-6 combines with J gene TRBJ1-1; D unresolved. The CDR3 runs to 12 residues. CDR1 and CDR2 (germline): MNHNY, SVGAGI (reference sequence). Trimming took 6 bases from V and 0 from J, leaving 5 bases between them. CDR3 bases: TGTGCCAGCAGACCCATGAACACTGAAGCTTTCTTT. Residues: CASRPMNTEAFF.

The CDR3 region has the DNA TGCGCCAGCAGCTTGGACCGCTACGAGCAGTACTTC. This encodes CASSLDRYEQYF. V and J are TRBV5-1 and TRBJ2-7; D is unclear. Trimming removed 0 bases from V and 3 bases from J, with 4 bases in between. The CDR3 contains 12 residues. CDR1 and CDR2 (germline): SGHRS, YFSETQ.

The chain couples TRBV7-9 to TRBJ2-1, with TRBD2 identical over 9 bases. Germline V gene sequence: CDR1 SEHNR, CDR2 FQNEAQ (reference sequence). The CDR3 runs to 15 residues. V was pared by 5 bases and J by 5 bases, with 7 bases of the junction left unmatched. Written as DNA, the CDR3 is TGTGCCAGCAGCCTGGGACTAGCATTTCACAATGAGCAGTTCTTC. Encoded protein: CASSLGLAFHNEQFF.

The CDR3 region is CASSGRTGDYEQYF. DNA of the CDR3: TGTGCCAGCAGCGGACGGACAGGGGACTACGAGCAGTACTTC. The J gene is TRBJ2-7, the V gene TRBV9, with 9 nucleotides matching TRBD1. J gave up 3 bases and V 3 bases, and 4 bases lay outside the gene matches. This CDR3 contains 14 residues. Germline loops: CDR1 SGDLS, CDR2 YYNGEE.

This sequence joins TRBV6-6 and TRBJ2-2, with a tentative D call TRBD1 (7 bases). The CDR3 runs to 15 residues. Germline V gives CDR1 MNHNY, CDR2 SVGAGI (reference sequence). Trimming cost V 4 bases and J 6 bases, with 15 bases left between them. Here the CDR3 DNA reads TGTGCCAGCAGTTTAGACAGGGTAGCGGCCGGGGAGCTGTTTTTT. Protein: CASSLDRVAAGELFF.

This rearrangement joins TRBV6-1 to TRBJ1-1; a possible D gene is TRBD1 (5 bases). V was clipped by 6 bases and J by 2 bases, with 10 bases between them. The germline gives CDR1 MNHNS, CDR2 SASEGT. The CDR3 contains 13 residues. For the CDR3, the DNA is TGTGCCAGCAGAGCTACAGGAAACACTGAAGCTTTCTTT. It specifies CASRATGNTEAFF.

CDR3 DNA sequence: TGTGCCACCAGCAGAGAAATCGGGAGGGATACCGGGGAGCTGTTTTTT. Translation gives CATSREIGRDTGELFF. The chain joins TRBV15 to TRBJ2-2, with 8 bases identical to TRBD2. The CDR3 length is 16 residues. CDR1 and CDR2 from the germline V gene are LNHNV and YYDKDF (reference sequence). V shed 0 bases and J 5 bases; nucleotides not matched to a gene: 5. The full variable domain, rest sourced from reference TRBV15 and TRBJ2-2, is DAMVIQNPRYQVTQFGKPVTLSCSQTLNHNVMYWYQQKSSQAPKLLFHYYDKDFNNEADTPDNFQSRRPNTSFCFLDIRSPGLGDTAMYLCATSREIGRDTGELFFGEGSRLTVL.

J is TRBJ2-6 and V is TRBV27; D gene uncertain. There are 18 residues in the CDR3. Germline CDR1 MNHEY, CDR2 SMNVEV (reference sequence). The germline V and J ends were trimmed by 5 bases and 0 bases, with 17 bases remaining between them. The CDR3 nucleotides read TGTGCCAGCAGTCCCCACTTGGGCCTCGGCTCTGGGGCCAACGTCCTGACTTTC. This encodes CASSPHLGLGSGANVLTF.

This clone showed up just a few times. The chain uses TRBV9 and TRBJ2-2; D is uncertain. V dropped 0 bases and J dropped 5 bases, with 5 bases sitting between them. The CDR3 is 13 residues long. In germline, CDR1 is SGDLS, CDR2 YYNGEE. The CDR3, as DNA: TGTGCCAGCAGCGTAGAGGTGACCGGGGAGCTGTTTTTT. Protein product: CASSVEVTGELFF. Filled out from reference TRBV9 and TRBJ2-2, the complete variable domain reads DSGVTQTPKHLITATGQRVTLRCSPRSGDLSVYWYQQSLDQGLQFLIQYYNGEERAKGNILERFSAQQFPDLHSELNLSSLELGDSALYFCASSVEVTGELFFGEGSRLTVL.

The chain uses TRBV7-6 and TRBJ2-3; unclear D gene. V lost 2 bases, J lost 2 bases, and 5 bases lay in between. Germline V gene data show CDR1 as SGHVS and CDR2 as FNYEAQ. This CDR3 is built from 13 residues. CDR3 loop: CASSLLVTDTQYF. CDR3 DNA sequence: TGTGCCAGCAGCTTACTAGTCACAGATACGCAGTATTTT.

The CDR3 bases are TGTGCCAGCAGGGGGAACACTGAAGCTTTCTTT. Translation: CASRGNTEAFF. V gene TRBV6-1 combines with J gene TRBJ1-1; D unclear. Germline assignment: CDR1 MNHNS and CDR2 SASEGT. The V gene lost 6 bases and the J gene lost 1 base, with 3 bases spanning the gap. This CDR3 comprises 11 residues.

The chain combines TRBV5-1 with TRBJ2-1; 7 bases align to TRBD1. The CDR3 contains 20 residues. V lost 0 bases and J lost 1; bases outside the gene matches: 16. Germline V gene lookup returns CDR1 SGHRS and CDR2 YFSETQ. CDR3 sequence: CASSLVWTGAGEGSYNEQFF. The DNA for the CDR3 is TGCGCCAGCAGCTTGGTATGGACAGGCGCAGGCGAAGGGTCCTACAATGAGCAGTTCTTC.

The rearrangement joins TRBV29-1 to TRBJ1-1; D is possibly TRBD1 (6 bases). CDR3 size: 12 residues. The ends were cut back, 7 bases at V and 4 bases at J, with 13 bases in the middle. Germline V lookup: CDR1 SQVTM, CDR2 ANQGSEA. The CDR3 loop is CSALWGPTEAFF. The CDR3 DNA is TGCAGCGCTTTGTGGGGGCCCACTGAAGCTTTCTTT.

CDR3 sequence: CASSSENTEAFF. In nucleotides, the CDR3 is TGTGCCAGCAGCTCGGAGAACACTGAAGCTTTCTTT. This rearrangement joins TRBV7-3 to TRBJ1-1; no clear D gene. CDR1 is SGHTA and CDR2 is FQGTGA in the germline V gene. The CDR3 is 12 residues long. Between the trimmed V and J ends, which lost 4 bases and 1 base, there was a span of 4 bases.

CDR3 sequence reads: CASSYSTGPYEQYF. The CDR3 DNA reads as TGTGCCAGCAGTTACTCGACGGGGCCGTACGAGCAGTACTTC. The V gene is TRBV6-5, the J gene TRBJ2-7; D assignment may be TRBD1 or TRBD2 (5 bases each). CDR1 MNHEY and CDR2 SVGAGI come from the germline V gene. CDR3 length: 14 amino acids. V lost 0 bases, J lost 4 bases, and 10 bases lay in between.

The chain couples TRBV5-1 to TRBJ2-7; no reliable D call. Trimming pared 4 bases from V and 6 bases from J, leaving 5 bases between. The CDR3 spans 10 residues. Germline V lookup: CDR1 SGHRS, CDR2 YFSETQ. The CDR3 DNA follows: TGCGCCAGCAGCAAGGGCGAGCAGTACTTC. Translating it yields CASSKGEQYF.

The rearrangement uses TRBV11-2 and TRBJ2-3; no firm D call. This CDR3 is built from 12 residues. Germline CDR1 is SGHAT and CDR2 is FQNNGV. V lost 5 bases and J lost 2, with 5 bases in between. The CDR3 reads CASSPITDTQYF. For the CDR3, the DNA is TGTGCCAGCAGCCCTATCACAGATACGCAGTATTTT.

This chain uses TRBV19 with TRBJ1-1; the D is unclear. The CDR3 has 11 residues. CDR1 is LNHDA and CDR2 is SQIVND in the germline V gene (reference sequence). The V end lost 7 bases, the J end lost 5 bases, and 8 bases lay between the germline ends. The CDR3 protein is CASTVETEAFF. The CDR3 DNA is TGTGCCAGTACTGTAGAGACTGAAGCTTTCTTT.

The count of this clone is one. The genes are TRBV5-1 and TRBJ2-7; 9 nucleotides line up with TRBD1. Germline V gene lookup returns CDR1 SGHRS and CDR2 YFSETQ. V gave up 0 bases and J gave up 5 bases; unmatched junction bases: 6. The CDR3 has 15 residues. CDR3 coding DNA: TGCGCCAGCAGCTTGGGCGGGACAGGGATCGACGAGCAGTACTTC. The encoded protein is CASSLGGTGIDEQYF. The whole variable domain, filled in from reference TRBV5-1 and TRBJ2-7, reads KAGVTQTPRYLIKTRGQQVTLSCSPISGHRSVSWYQQTPGQGLQFLFEYFSETQRNKGNFPGRFSGRQFSNSRSEMNVSTLELGDSALYLCASSLGGTGIDEQYFGPGTRLTVT.